This is a list of T cell receptor beta chains from one sample in a study of T and B cells in COVID-19 patients. One entry per CDR3 protein results from TCRdb running MiXCR on the multiplex PCR reads. Of roughly 13,000 distinct CDR3 sequences in the sample, roughly 30% are singletons; the top ten hold nearly 7%. Sequenced input: blood. These receptors were taken from a human donor who had recovered from COVID-19. Both conserved end residues are part of each CDR3. A D gene is named only where the DNA matches it firmly. Rows may omit the clone size; those that give it use once, few, many or a size class.

v_gene	abundance	d_gene	len	j_gene	CDR3aa	CDR3nt
TRBV12-3/TRBV12-4	once	.	13	TRBJ1-2	CASRSGVYNGYTF	TGTGCCAGCAGATCGGGAGTCTACAATGGCTACACCTTC
TRBV5-5	few	TRBD1	17	TRBJ1-1	CASRSRGTGRLDTEAFF	TGTGCCAGCAGGTCCCGCGGGACAGGGAGGTTGGACACTGAAGCTTTCTTT
TRBV5-6	.	.	14	TRBJ1-2	CASSLRQTNYGYTF	TGTGCCAGCAGCTTGAGGCAAACTAACTATGGCTACACCTTC
TRBV6-5	many	TRBD2	15	TRBJ2-7	CASSYSASGNYEQYF	TGTGCCAGCAGTTACTCGGCTAGCGGAAACTACGAGCAGTACTTC
TRBV19	many	.	12	TRBJ1-3	CASAGVGNTIYF	TGTGCCAGTGCAGGGGTTGGAAACACCATATATTTT
TRBV6-2/TRBV6-3	.	.	12	TRBJ1-1	CASKKGNTEAFF	TGTGCCAGCAAAAAGGGAAACACTGAAGCTTTCTTT
TRBV12-3/TRBV12-4	.	TRBD2	14	TRBJ2-5	CASSLTSGRETQYF	TGTGCCAGCAGTTTAACTAGCGGGAGAGAGACCCAGTACTTC
TRBV5-1	few	.	17	TRBJ1-4	CASSYSGGGTTNEKLFF	TGCGCCAGCAGCTACTCGGGGGGGGGCACAACTAATGAAAAACTGTTTTTT
TRBV12-3/TRBV12-4	few	.	12	TRBJ1-2	CASSFGTTGYTF	TGTGCCAGCAGTTTCGGGACGACCGGCTACACCTTC
TRBV27	medium-sized	TRBD1	15	TRBJ2-7	CASSWTGGPSYEQYF	TGTGCCAGCAGCTGGACAGGTGGACCCTCCTACGAGCAGTACTTC
TRBV19	.	TRBD2	14	TRBJ2-7	CASSSPTSGGEQYF	TGTGCCAGTAGTTCCCCGACTAGCGGGGGCGAGCAGTACTTC
TRBV30	many	.	13	TRBJ2-1	CAWSLSSYNEQFF	TGTGCCTGGTCCCTTAGCTCCTACAATGAGCAGTTCTTC
TRBV20-1	few	TRBD2	15	TRBJ2-3	CSARGPSGRAKAQYF	TGCAGTGCTAGGGGCCCTAGCGGGAGGGCCAAGGCGCAGTATTTT
TRBV7-9	few	.	14	TRBJ2-7	CASTHRTGSYEQYF	TGTGCCAGCACCCACCGGACTGGATCCTACGAGCAGTACTTC
TRBV20-1	.	.	14	TRBJ2-5	CSAREGGAQETQYF	TGCAGTGCTAGAGAAGGTGGCGCCCAAGAGACCCAGTACTTC
TRBV12-5	.	.	16	TRBJ2-1	CASGTSDRPSYNEQFF	TGTGCTAGTGGCACTTCCGACAGGCCATCCTACAATGAGCAGTTCTTC
TRBV27	medium-sized	.	13	TRBJ2-6	CASSLRRANVLTF	TGTGCCAGCAGCCTGAGAAGGGCCAACGTCCTGACTTTC
TRBV7-6	.	.	13	TRBJ2-2	CASSLAGPGELFF	TGTGCCAGCAGCTTAGCGGGGCCCGGGGAGCTGTTTTTT
TRBV11-2	few	.	15	TRBJ2-5	CASSLEFRPGETQYF	TGTGCCAGCAGCTTAGAGTTTAGGCCAGGGGAGACCCAGTACTTC
TRBV30	few	.	13	TRBJ2-7	CAWSSGSGSEQYF	TGTGCCTGGAGCTCAGGTTCGGGATCCGAGCAGTACTTC
TRBV5-4	few	.	11	TRBJ1-2	CASSFYYGYTF	TGTGCCAGCAGCTTTTACTATGGCTACACCTTC
TRBV19	medium-sized	TRBD2	16	TRBJ2-2	CASSIKVGTRPGELFF	TGTGCCAGTAGTATAAAGGTCGGGACTAGACCCGGGGAGCTGTTTTTT
TRBV6-2/TRBV6-3	.	.	14	TRBJ2-7	CASSESRLQYEQYF	TGCGCCAGCAGTGAGTCGCGGCTGCAGTACGAGCAGTACTTC
TRBV28	once	.	12	TRBJ1-1	CASSGLIGLAFF	TGTGCCAGCAGTGGCTTGATAGGTTTGGCTTTCTTT
TRBV24-1	few	.	13	TRBJ2-3	CATMAGLTDTQYF	TGTGCCACCATGGCCGGCCTCACAGATACGCAGTATTTT
TRBV27	.	.	14	TRBJ1-2	CASSPGHSDYGYTF	TGTGCCAGCAGCCCCGGACACTCGGACTATGGCTACACCTTC
TRBV11-2	.	TRBD2	15	TRBJ2-7	CASSPGGTRSGEQYF	TGTGCCAGCAGCCCGGGAGGGACTCGATCGGGCGAGCAGTACTTC
TRBV20-1	.	.	11	TRBJ2-2	CSASKAGELFF	TGCAGTGCTAGTAAGGCCGGGGAGCTGTTTTTT
TRBV5-1	few	.	14	TRBJ2-1	CASSLGQSYNEQFF	TGCGCCAGCAGCTTGGGCCAGTCCTACAATGAGCAGTTCTTC
TRBV12-3/TRBV12-4	medium-sized	.	15	TRBJ2-6	CASSLSGAGANVLTF	TGTGCCAGCAGTTTATCAGGGGCTGGGGCCAACGTCCTGACTTTC
TRBV12-3/TRBV12-4	.	TRBD1	15	TRBJ1-5	CASSPQGASNQPQHF	TGTGCCAGCAGCCCGCAGGGGGCGAGCAATCAGCCCCAGCATTTT
TRBV30	medium-sized	.	12	TRBJ2-2	CAWSASTGELFF	TGTGCCTGGAGTGCCAGCACCGGGGAGCTGTTTTTT
TRBV7-6	few	.	17	TRBJ1-3	CASSSWVFGGSGNTIYF	TGTGCCAGCAGCTCTTGGGTCTTCGGGGGGTCTGGAAACACCATATATTTT